The T cell receptor (beta chain) under discussion was sequenced for a study of shared clonotypes between healthy human individuals (TCRdb year 2020). For the wider study: Three men and two women, aged 18 to 49 years, made up the cohort. Between about 0.94 and 8.9 billion PBMCs per donor were obtained by leukapheresis. To increase sequencing depth and limit assay-specific biases, TCR repertoire library preparation and sequencing were carried out by different laboratories using diverse techniques. Per donor, three plates each were used for CD4 naive and CD4 memory, two for CD8 naive, and one for CD8 memory. To estimate repertoire size and how much clonotype sharing occurs between individuals, the study deeply sequenced the blood TCR repertoires of five healthy adults.

Comment on this clone: The clone's antigen remains unknown. No base quality information exists; no much larger clone differs at one position. Other DNA sequences in this specimen translate into the identical CDR3.

V loses 0 bases, J loses 4 bases, and the germline ends lie 16 bases apart. Including the terminal cysteine and phenylalanine, the CDR3 comprises 16 residues. This entry keeps only the CDR3 DNA: 48 bases, framed from base 1. The germline V gene (reference sequence) sets CDR1 to GTSNPN and CDR2 to SVGIG. Healthy HIV-negative adults with no recently reported acute infections or vaccinations were included as donors. Every donor was a Caucasian adult living in Nashville, Tennessee, USA. CD4+ T cells were enriched by magnetic negative selection; naive cells were then positively selected on CD45RA, and the negative fraction formed the memory subset. Blood was collected by leukapheresis, and PBMCs were isolated by Ficoll-Histopaque density gradient centrifugation and then cryopreserved in liquid nitrogen vapor phase. Analytical flow cytometry was used to check the purity and quantity of each magnetically sorted T cell population. Genomic DNA was isolated from every sorted fraction and measured by UV absorbance on a Nanodrop 2000c.

Using the deep immunoSEQ assay, TCR CDR3 regions were amplified from genomic DNA by multiplex PCR. Extracted genomic DNA from each cell subset was distributed evenly across all wells of several immunoSEQ 96-well plates, and each plate was treated as a replicate. For sorted subsets, approximately 0.2 ug of genomic DNA, equivalent to tens of thousands of T cell genomes, went into each replicate PCR. The purified libraries were quantified using a Qubit 3.0 fluorometer, sized with a Bioanalyzer 2100, and then quantified again using the KAPA Library Quantification kit. Every immunoSEQ 96-well plate was sequenced on a separate single-read 150-cycle Illumina NextSeq 550 flow cell. The original pipeline was this. Because only junctional sequences without quality scores were contained in the immunoSEQ output, filtering matching that applied to full-length reads could not be performed. To assign V/J genes and CDR3, sequences were annotated using PyIR, a Python wrapper for IgBLAST v1.9, with IMGT germline references. Any read was removed if the V/J assignment was weak (E-value above 1e-6), the CDR3 was missing, or the read contained stop codons, out-of-frame junctions, or ambiguous translated residues. V3J clonotypes were defined as sequences sharing the same inferred V gene, J gene, and CDR3 amino acid sequence. To compute the percentage overlap between repertoires, the number of shared unique clonotypes was divided by the size of the smaller repertoire. Repertoire richness was assessed with RTK rarefaction, the Chao1 estimator, and Recon v2.1 estimates of unobserved clonotypes. Generation probabilities were computed with OLGA for all TCRbeta clonotypes obtained by the gDNA method from four donors. What TCRdb holds here is the immuneACCESS table cut down to in-frame rearrangements. Part of the clones is not present; checked against another copy, under half of the missing clones reflect an unresolved V gene, and the others are unexplained. That table furnishes V, J and clone size, whereas the DNA furnished D and trimming. This sample comprises 2.3 million or so clones, over 90% of them detected only once. The ten top clones hold 0.39% of the sample.

The paper as a whole reports these results and caveats: Compared with non-shared clonotypes, the clonotypes found in all four sorted-subset donors had higher generation probabilities. Across several donors, approximately 4.6% of naive CD4, 3% to 4% of naive CD8, approximately 2.5% of memory CD4, and approximately 0.4% of memory CD8 clonotypes were shared. Based on pairwise subsampling, the degree of clonotype sharing among donors was expected to be affected by sequencing depth. The small number of donors limited the genetic and exposure-history diversity represented. Sampling was restricted to blood, and TCR repertoires in tissue are likely to differ from TCR repertoires in blood. Estimated clonotype richness was generally larger for naive than for memory subsets. Incomplete sequencing was indicated by rarefaction of sorted-subset datasets, despite the large sequencing depth.

Sequencing input: naive CD4+ T cells from PBMCs. In light of the paper, this sample's cell subset or site label describes: CD45RA+ positively selected. The receptor chain draws on TRBV30 and TRBJ1-3; no D gene call is confident. This sequence was found in a man between 18 and 35 years old in good health. Some clones in this sample may be carry-over from other donors' samples. CDR3 sequence: CAWSVPDFARGNTIYF. The base sequence is TGTGCCTGGAGTGTGCCCGACTTTGCGAGAGGAAACACCATATATTTT.